What follows are 21 T cell receptor beta chains derived from one specimen sequenced in a study of blood T cell repertoires in COVID-19. Assay used: immunoSEQ multiplex PCR; TCRdb lists only in-frame clones, some missing. The table includes fewer than 300,000 clones, approximately 90% detected once. The sample comprised PBMCs or T cells enriched from blood (not recorded which). The origin of the receptors is a man aged 18 to 30 who had recovered from COVID-19.

The chain recombines TRBV11-3 with TRBJ1-3; the D gene is possibly TRBD1 (6 bases). The CDR3 extends over 14 amino acids. CDR1 is SGHNT and CDR2 is YENEEA in the germline V gene. Trimming removed 3 bases from V and 8 bases from J, with 14 bases in between. CDR3 amino acids: CASSFFRQADTIYF. The CDR3 DNA follows: TGTGCCAGCAGCTTTTTCAGACAGGCGGACACCATATATTTT.

The chain links TRBV3-1 (or the pseudogene TRBV3-2) to TRBJ2-7; D is perhaps TRBD2 (6 bases). CDR1 and CDR2 (germline): LGHDT, YNNKEL (reference sequence). This CDR3 region has 14 residues. The ends were cut back, 3 bases at V and 3 bases at J, with 12 bases in the middle. Here the CDR3 reads CASSQTGVGYEQYF. In DNA, the CDR3 is TGTGCCAGCAGCCAGACGGGAGTGGGCTACGAGCAGTACTTC.

V and J are TRBV6-1 and TRBJ1-4, with TRBD1 identical over 9 bases. V shed 0 bases, J shed 5 bases, and the junction held 1 base outside the gene matches. Germline CDR1 MNHNS, CDR2 SASEGT. This CDR3 is built from 15 residues. CDR3 DNA sequence: TGTGCCAGCAGTGAAGCGACAGGGGGAAATGAAAAACTGTTTTTT. Its protein product is CASSEATGGNEKLFF.

V and J are TRBV19 and TRBJ1-6, with 8 bases identical to TRBD1. Losses at the gene ends were 5 bases for V and 9 bases for J; bases not matched to a gene: 6. CDR3 length: 14 residues. In germline, CDR1 is LNHDA, CDR2 SQIVND (reference sequence). The CDR3 coding sequence is TGTGCCAGTAGTGATACAGGGGGGGTTTCACCCCTCCACTTT. Translating gives CASSDTGGVSPLHF.

The CDR3 protein is CASSLLPGDLGGTQYF. CDR3 in DNA: TGCGCCAGCAGCTTGCTTCCCGGGGACCTCGGGGGGACGCAGTATTTT. The gene calls are TRBV5-1 and TRBJ2-3, with TRBD2 matching 7 bases. This CDR3 region has 16 residues. V trimming: 1 base; J trimming: 9 bases; junction bases outside the gene matches: 14. Per germline, CDR1 SGHRS and CDR2 YFSETQ.

This clone was recorded once. The gene calls are TRBV7-8 and TRBJ1-2; tentatively, D is TRBD1 (6 bases). This CDR3 has 15 amino acids. Trimming removed 1 base at V and 5 bases at J, with 14 bases between. The germline gives CDR1 SGHVS, CDR2 FQNEAQ. CDR3 residues: CASSLEAGERYGYTF. The DNA for the CDR3 is TGTGCCAGCAGCTTAGAGGCAGGGGAGAGGTATGGCTACACCTTC. The entire variable domain, with the rest obtained from reference TRBV7-8 and TRBJ1-2, is as follows: GAGVSQSPRYKVAKRGQDVALRCDPISGHVSLFWYQQALGQGPEFLTYFQNEAQLDKSGLPSDRFFAERPEGSVSTLKIQRTQQEDSAVYLCASSLEAGERYGYTFGSGTRLTVV.

This clone was counted ten times or more. The genes are TRBV6-5 and TRBJ1-5; 7 bases are a match to TRBD1. Germline values: CDR1 MNHEY, CDR2 SVGAGI. The trim removed 4 bases at V and 7 bases at J, leaving 4 bases unmatched. This CDR3 contains 13 residues. The CDR3, as DNA: TGTGCCAGCAGTTTACAACAGGGGCAGCCCCAGCATTTT. Translated, it gives CASSLQQGQPQHF.

The chain joins TRBV6-5 to TRBJ1-1; 8 bases fit TRBD1. Looked up from germline, CDR1 is MNHEY and CDR2 is SVGAGI. The length of the CDR3 is 13 residues. V gave up 10 bases and J gave up 2 bases; unmatched junction bases: 6. CDR3 sequence (DNA): TGTGCCACCGACAGGGGAGGCAACACTGAAGCTTTCTTT. This encodes CATDRGGNTEAFF.

This chain joins TRBV18 and TRBJ1-3, with 7 bases identical to TRBD1. CDR3 length equals 16 residues. Germline V lookup: CDR1 KGHSH, CDR2 LQKENI. V lost 3 bases and J lost 2; bases outside the gene matches: 7. DNA of the CDR3: TGTGCCAGCTCACCGGTTACAGGGGCCGCTGGAAACACCATATATTTT. Translated: CASSPVTGAAGNTIYF.

The V and J genes are TRBV29-1 and TRBJ2-2; possibly TRBD1 for D (6 bases). The germline V gene encodes CDR1 SQVTM and CDR2 ANQGSEA. V shed 4 bases and J shed 6 bases, with 9 bases lying between them. The CDR3 covers 12 residues. CDR3 loop: CSVGGGAGELFF. As DNA, the CDR3 is TGCAGCGTTGGAGGGGGAGCCGGGGAGCTGTTTTTT.

The chain combines TRBV11-2 with TRBJ2-3; 8 nucleotides agree with TRBD2. V was clipped by 4 bases and J by 1 base; unmatched bases: 4. Germline V gene lookup returns CDR1 SGHAT and CDR2 FQNNGV. This CDR3 comprises 15 residues. CDR3 DNA: TGTGCCAGCAGCTCGGGGGGGGCGGGCACAGATACGCAGTATTTT. Its protein is CASSSGGAGTDTQYF.

The chain is built from TRBV23-1 and TRBJ2-5; perhaps TRBD2 as D (6 bases). TRBV23-1 counts as an open reading frame of uncertain function. The length of the CDR3 is 15 residues. V shed 4 bases and J shed 1 base, with 13 bases lying between them. The CDR3 coding sequence is TGCGCCAGCAGTCTATCCGGCGGGGTCCAAGAGACCCAGTACTTC. Protein: CASSLSGGVQETQYF.

This clone has just a few counts. The V call is TRBV5-1, the J call TRBJ2-7, with 8 bases that match TRBD1. CDR1 SGHRS and CDR2 YFSETQ come from the germline V gene. With V trimmed by 2 bases and J by 7 bases, 5 bases remained unmatched. The length of the CDR3 is 13 residues. CDR3: CASSFGQGMEQYF. CDR3 nucleotides: TGCGCCAGCAGCTTTGGACAGGGTATGGAGCAGTACTTC.

The chain carries TRBV30 and TRBJ1-2; a possible D gene is TRBD1 (5 bases). The CDR3 has 12 amino acids. CDR1 GTSNPN and CDR2 SVGIG come from the germline V gene (reference sequence). The V end lost 0 bases, the J end lost 7 bases, and 9 bases lay between the germline ends. The CDR3 bases are TGTGCCTGGAGTGTGGGCAGGGTTGGCTACACCTTC. Residues: CAWSVGRVGYTF.

This rearrangement joins TRBV27 to TRBJ1-2; D might be TRBD1 (5 bases). The CDR3 runs to 13 residues. Germline V gene data show CDR1 as MNHEY and CDR2 as SMNVEV (reference sequence). V shed 2 bases and J shed 6 bases, with 10 bases lying between them. The chain's CDR3 is CASSLQGGHGYTF. Written as DNA, the CDR3 is TGTGCCAGCAGTTTACAGGGTGGACATGGCTACACCTTC.

The J gene is TRBJ1-2, the V gene TRBV7-6; D is unresolved. CDR3 length: 13 amino acids. V lost 1 base to trimming and J lost 8 bases, with 11 bases between them. From germline, CDR1 is SGHVS and CDR2 FNYEAQ. Here the CDR3 reads CASSLVQSGGYTF. The CDR3 DNA is TGTGCCAGCAGCTTAGTCCAATCGGGAGGCTACACCTTC. The full variable domain, rest sourced from reference TRBV7-6 and TRBJ1-2, is GAGVSQSPRYKVTKRGQDVALRCDPISGHVSLYWYRQALGQGPEFLTYFNYEAQQDKSGLPNDRFSAERPEGSISTLTIQRTEQRDSAMYRCASSLVQSGGYTFGSGTRLTVV.

Of note for this clone: This specimen includes other DNA sequences encoding the same CDR3. The chain carries TRBV9 and TRBJ2-5; TRBD1 aligns across 7 bases. The CDR3 contains 14 residues. Trimming cost V 0 bases and J 5 bases; bases outside gene matches: 4. Germline V gives CDR1 SGDLS, CDR2 YYNGEE. The CDR3 reads CASSVGAGGETQYF. The CDR3 nucleotides are TGTGCCAGCAGCGTAGGGGCAGGGGGTGAGACCCAGTACTTC.

The sample holds many counts of this clone. The chain joins TRBV6-5 to TRBJ2-1; D unclear. V was trimmed by 5 bases and J by 5 bases, leaving 10 bases between them. There are 13 residues in the CDR3. Germline CDR1 reads MNHEY; CDR2 reads SVGAGI. The CDR3 is CASSRFTDNEQFF. CDR3 DNA sequence: TGTGCCAGCAGTCGGTTCACGGACAATGAGCAGTTCTTC.

This clone was seen only a few times. This chain links TRBV5-1 with TRBJ2-5; 12 bases line up with TRBD2. This CDR3 spans 16 amino acids. The V gene's germline CDR1 is SGHRS and CDR2 YFSETQ. Trimming removed 4 bases from V and 2 bases from J; junction bases left unmatched: 6. CDR3: CASSRRTSGEQETQYF. CDR3 DNA sequence: TGCGCCAGCAGCAGGAGGACTAGCGGGGAACAAGAGACCCAGTACTTC.

This sequence joins TRBV7-5 and TRBJ2-5; the table's D call of TRBD2 was not tested on the DNA. TRBV7-5 is a documented pseudogene. The CDR3 loop spans 17 amino acids. CDR3 nucleotide sequence: TGTGCCAGAAGCTTAGAGGATCTAGGATGTCTCCAAGAGACCCAGTACTTC. Translation: CARSLEDLGCLQETQYF.

The CDR3 DNA follows: TGTGCCAGCAGCGGGGGGGCCCGCGGTCACACTGAAGCTTTCTTT. This codes for CASSGGARGHTEAFF. The rearrangement uses TRBV5-6 and TRBJ1-1; tentatively, D is TRBD1 (6 bases). Germline V gene sequence: CDR1 SGHDT, CDR2 YYEEEE. The CDR3 is 15 amino acids. Trimming took 4 bases from V and 3 from J, leaving 16 bases between them.